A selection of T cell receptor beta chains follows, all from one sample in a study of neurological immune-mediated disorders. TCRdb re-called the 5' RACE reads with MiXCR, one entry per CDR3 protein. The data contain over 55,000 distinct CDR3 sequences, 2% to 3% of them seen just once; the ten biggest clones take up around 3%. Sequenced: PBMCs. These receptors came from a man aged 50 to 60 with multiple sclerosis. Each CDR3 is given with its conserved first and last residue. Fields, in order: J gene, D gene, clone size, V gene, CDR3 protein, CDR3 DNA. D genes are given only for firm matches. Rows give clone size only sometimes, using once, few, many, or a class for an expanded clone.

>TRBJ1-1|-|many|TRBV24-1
CATSPRRMHRRKVNTEAFF
TGTGCCACCAGTCCCCGACGTATGCATCGCAGAAAAGTGAACACTGAAGCTTTCTTT
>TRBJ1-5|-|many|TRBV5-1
CASSLQGDDQPQHF
TGCGCCAGCAGCTTACAAGGCGACGATCAGCCCCAGCATTTT
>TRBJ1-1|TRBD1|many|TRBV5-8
CASSRQGNLNTEAFF
TGTGCCAGCAGCCGACAGGGTAACCTGAACACTGAAGCTTTCTTT
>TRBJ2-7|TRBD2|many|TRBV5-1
CASSSGGAEQYF
TGCGCCAGCAGCTCGGGGGGGGCCGAGCAGTACTTC
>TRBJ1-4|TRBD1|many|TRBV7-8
CASSAGTGPNEKLFF
TGTGCCAGCAGCGCCGGGACAGGGCCTAATGAAAAACTGTTTTTT
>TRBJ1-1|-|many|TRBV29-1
CSVYGGGTEAFF
TGCAGCGTTTACGGGGGCGGAACTGAAGCTTTCTTT
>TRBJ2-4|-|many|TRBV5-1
CASSLALTGGNIQYF
TGCGCCAGCAGCTTGGCTTTGACAGGCGGCAACATTCAGTACTTC
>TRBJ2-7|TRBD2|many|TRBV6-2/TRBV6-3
CASSYSGTSGGYDVF
TGTGCCAGCAGTTATAGCGGGACTAGCGGGGGCTACGACGTCTTC
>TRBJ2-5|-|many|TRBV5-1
CASSLAVRETQYF
TGCGCCAGCAGCTTGGCCGTCCGGGAGACCCAGTACTTC
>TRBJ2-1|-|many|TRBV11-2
CASSPPGPPIAYNEQFF
TGTGCCAGCAGCCCCCCCGGGCCGCCTATAGCCTACAATGAGCAGTTCTTC
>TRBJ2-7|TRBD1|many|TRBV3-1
CASSQGTGLHEQYF
TGTGCCAGCAGCCAAGGGACAGGTCTCCACGAGCAGTACTTC
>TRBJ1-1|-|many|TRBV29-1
CSGRADPNTEAFF
TGCAGCGGCAGAGCCGACCCGAACACTGAAGCTTTCTTT
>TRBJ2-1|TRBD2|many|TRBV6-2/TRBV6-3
CASSYLGLAGGRDEQFF
TGTGCCAGCAGTTACCTGGGACTAGCGGGGGGGCGTGATGAGCAGTTCTTC
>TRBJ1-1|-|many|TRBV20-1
CSARPGSLNTEAFF
TGCAGTGCTAGACCAGGGAGTTTGAACACTGAAGCTTTCTTT
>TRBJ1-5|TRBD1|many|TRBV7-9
CASSYRTGQPQHF
TGTGCCAGCAGCTACCGGACAGGGCAGCCCCAGCATTTT
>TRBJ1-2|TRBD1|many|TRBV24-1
CATSDAGTAYYGYTF
TGTGCCACCAGTGACGCCGGGACAGCTTACTATGGCTACACCTTC
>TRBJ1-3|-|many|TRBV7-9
CASILHTGNTIYF
TGTGCCAGCATCCTACACACTGGAAACACCATATATTTT
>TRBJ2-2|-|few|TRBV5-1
CASSLGPLGELFF
TGCGCCAGCAGCTTGGGGCCGCTCGGGGAGCTGTTTTTT
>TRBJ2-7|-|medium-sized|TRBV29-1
CSVEVTRQEQYF
TGCAGCGTTGAGGTGACTAGACAAGAGCAGTACTTC
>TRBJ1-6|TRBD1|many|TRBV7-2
CASSLSWTGYNSPLHF
TGTGCCAGCAGCTTGTCCTGGACAGGGTATAATTCACCCCTCCACTTT
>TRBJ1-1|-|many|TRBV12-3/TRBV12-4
CASGGQQNTEAFF
TGTGCCAGCGGGGGACAACAGAACACTGAAGCTTTCTTT
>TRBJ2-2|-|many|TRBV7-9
CASSLLGNTGELFF
TGTGCCAGCAGCTTACTGGGGAACACCGGGGAGCTGTTTTTT
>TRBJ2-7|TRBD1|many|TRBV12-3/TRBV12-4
CASSSGTGDEQYF
TGTGCCAGCAGCTCCGGGACAGGGGACGAGCAGTACTTC
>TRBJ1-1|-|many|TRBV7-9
CASSTGANTEAFF
TGTGCCAGCAGCACGGGGGCGAACACTGAAGCTTTCTTT
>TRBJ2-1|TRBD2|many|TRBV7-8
CASSGLAGGSPYNEQFF
TGTGCCAGCAGTGGACTAGCGGGGGGCTCACCTTACAATGAGCAGTTCTTC
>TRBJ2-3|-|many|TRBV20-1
CSARLSSSTDTQYF
TGCAGTGCTAGACTCTCATCGAGCACAGATACGCAGTATTTT
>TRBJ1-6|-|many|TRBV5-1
CASSLTGASDSPLHF
TGCGCCAGCAGCTTGACGGGGGCTTCGGATTCACCCCTCCACTTT
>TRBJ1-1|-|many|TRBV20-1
CSASGGASVGDTEAFF
TGCAGTGCTAGCGGTGGGGCATCCGTGGGGGACACTGAAGCTTTCTTT
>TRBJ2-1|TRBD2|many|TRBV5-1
CASSLTSGGPYNEQFF
TGCGCCAGCAGCTTAACTAGCGGGGGGCCATACAATGAGCAGTTCTTC
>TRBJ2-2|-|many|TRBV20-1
CSARDRLGTGELFF
TGCAGTGCTAGGGACAGATTAGGGACCGGGGAGCTGTTTTTT
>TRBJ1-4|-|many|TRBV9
CASSVGVGGEKLFF
TGTGCCAGCAGCGTAGGAGTAGGGGGTGAAAAACTGTTTTTT
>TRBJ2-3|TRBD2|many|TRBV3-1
CASSQGRLAGIDTQYF
TGTGCCAGCAGCCAAGGAAGACTAGCGGGGATAGATACGCAGTATTTT
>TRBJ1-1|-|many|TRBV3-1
CASSQSIINTEAFF
TGTGCCAGCAGCCAATCCATCATAAACACTGAAGCTTTCTTT
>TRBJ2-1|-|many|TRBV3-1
CASSPQMGLGQFF
TGTGCCAGCAGCCCTCAGATGGGGTTGGGGCAGTTCTTC
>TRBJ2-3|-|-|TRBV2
CASSGSGTDTQYF
TGTGCCAGCAGTGGGTCCGGGACAGATACGCAGTATTTT
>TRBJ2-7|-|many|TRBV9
CASSASGGLGTYEQYF
TGTGCCAGCAGCGCGTCTGGGGGACTGGGAACCTACGAGCAGTACTTC
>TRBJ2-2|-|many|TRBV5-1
CASSLGGTNTGELFF
TGCGCCAGCAGCTTGGGAGGGACGAACACCGGGGAGCTGTTTTTT
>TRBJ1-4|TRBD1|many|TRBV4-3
CASSQESAGGFEKLFF
TGCGCCAGCAGCCAAGAGTCCGCAGGGGGCTTTGAAAAACTGTTTTTT
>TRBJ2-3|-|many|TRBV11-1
CASSSALGTQYF
TGTGCCAGTAGTAGCGCGCTGGGGACGCAGTATTTT
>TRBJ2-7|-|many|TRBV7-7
CASSLDASYEQYF
TGTGCCAGCAGCTTAGACGCCTCCTACGAGCAGTACTTC
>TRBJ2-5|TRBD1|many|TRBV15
CATSRGGQGGQETQYF
TGTGCCACCAGCAGAGGCGGACAGGGGGGCCAAGAGACCCAGTACTTC
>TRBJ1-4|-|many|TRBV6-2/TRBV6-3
CASNDKVSNEKLFF
TGTGCCAGCAACGACAAGGTTTCCAATGAAAAACTGTTTTTT
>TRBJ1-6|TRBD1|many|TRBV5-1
CASSLEGARNNSPLHF
TGCGCCAGCAGCTTGGAGGGGGCTAGGAATAATTCACCCCTCCACTTT
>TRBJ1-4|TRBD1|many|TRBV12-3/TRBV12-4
CASSVTGTGHEKLFF
TGTGCCAGCAGTGTCACCGGGACAGGTCATGAAAAACTGTTTTTT
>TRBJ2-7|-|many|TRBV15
CATSRSRQGTYEQYF
TGTGCCACCAGCAGATCGAGGCAGGGGACCTACGAGCAGTACTTC
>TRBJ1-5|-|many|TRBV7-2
CASSLDGFGNQPQHF
TGTGCCAGCAGCTTAGACGGATTTGGCAATCAGCCCCAGCATTTT
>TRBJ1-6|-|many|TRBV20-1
CSARVGGRVVNSPLHF
TGCAGTGCTAGAGTCGGGGGCAGGGTAGTTAATTCACCCCTCCACTTT
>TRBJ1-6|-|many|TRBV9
CASSSGVSYNSPLHF
TGTGCCAGCAGCTCCGGGGTCTCCTATAATTCACCCCTCCACTTT
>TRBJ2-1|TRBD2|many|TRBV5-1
CASSLLAGAYNEQFF
TGCGCCAGCAGCTTGCTAGCGGGGGCCTACAATGAGCAGTTCTTC
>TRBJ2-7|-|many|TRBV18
CASSRGAQSYEQYF
TGTGCCAGCTCACGCGGAGCGCAGTCCTACGAGCAGTACTTC
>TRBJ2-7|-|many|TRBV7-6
CASSTGTLYEQYF
TGTGCCAGCAGTACCGGGACACTCTACGAGCAGTACTTC
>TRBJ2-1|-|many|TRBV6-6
CASTTNINEQFF
TGTGCCAGCACCACCAACATCAATGAGCAGTTCTTC